This TCR beta chain was captured in a study of shared clonotypes between healthy human individuals. Germline V gene sequence: CDR1 MNHEY, CDR2 SVGAGI. Trimming took 0 bases from V and 2 from J, leaving 8 bases between them. The CDR3 length is 15 residues. It was across several immunoSEQ plates that each subset's genomic DNA was evenly split. Only in-frame clones appear in the TCRdb table, and some are missing; sequencing was by immunoSEQ multiplex PCR. The table lists roughly 2.2 million clones, roughly 92% of them singletons, with 0.37% in the top ten. The J gene is TRBJ1-3, the V gene TRBV6-5; D is perhaps TRBD1 (5 bases). The source is a young man in good health. Some clones in this sample may be carry-over from other donors' samples. Sequenced: naive CD4+ T cells from PBMCs. Noted subset: CD45RA+ positively selected. CDR3 nucleotides: TGTGCCAGCAGTTACTCGCTACAGGCTGGAAACACCATATATTTT. This gives the protein CASSYSLQAGNTIYF.